A selection of T cell receptor beta chains follows, all from one sample in a study of blood T cell repertoires in COVID-19. The table came from immunoSEQ multiplex PCR; TCRdb's copy has only in-frame clones and leaves some out. The sample holds more than 110,000 clones, 65% to 85% seen once. Sequenced material: peripheral blood. These receptors were taken from a human donor in a cohort sampled during active COVID-19. Both conserved end residues are part of each CDR3.

V gene	J gene	CDR3 protein
TRBV19	TRBJ1-1	CASSIDRFATTEAFF
TRBV18	TRBJ2-1	CASSGGTGKNEQFF
TRBV6-4	TRBJ2-6	CASSPGQGPSGANVLTF
TRBV18	TRBJ2-7	CASRRGSSYEQYF
TRBV27	TRBJ1-4	CASSLGRGGEKLFF
TRBV5-1	TRBJ2-3	CASSWMGDRGQADTQYF
TRBV19	TRBJ1-2	CASRQMSGQPYGYTF
TRBV2	TRBJ2-7	CASSPFYEQYF
TRBV2	TRBJ1-1	CASSGRMGLPEAFF
TRBV3-1/TRBV3-2	TRBJ1-2	CASSQGDRGLYGYTF
TRBV27	TRBJ1-1	CASSLTQGGTEAFF
TRBV6-6	TRBJ1-2	CASSYLVSGGSYGYTF
TRBV7-6	TRBJ2-1	CASSPPKSGEQFF
TRBV19	TRBJ1-5	CASSTPRTGNQPQHF
TRBV7-9	TRBJ1-6	CASSLDPVAGSPLHF
TRBV11-3	TRBJ2-3	CASSFRQNTQYF
TRBV19	TRBJ1-5	CATASGGGRRQPQHF
TRBV19	TRBJ1-4	CASSMGRTNEKLFF
TRBV15	TRBJ1-6	CATSRDQQGGTSPLHF
TRBV7-9	TRBJ1-1	CASSLVRGAQRNTEAFF
TRBV29-1	TRBJ1-4	CSVGFNLEKLFF
TRBV7-8	TRBJ1-2	CASSLAGTESGGYTF
TRBV9	TRBJ2-6	CASSVVGALPSGANVLTF
TRBV7-6	TRBJ2-5	CASSLGLAEETQYF
TRBV3-1/TRBV3-2	TRBJ1-6	CASSKTGTLNSPLHF
TRBV2	TRBJ2-1	CASSPLAGGLGEQFF
TRBV20-1	TRBJ2-3	CSASPSLAGVEDTQYF
TRBV5-4	TRBJ2-2	CASSGGAGKNANTGELFF
TRBV2	TRBJ1-5	CASRARGGAPNQPQHF
TRBV19	TRBJ1-5	CASSIIGDSNQPQHF